This T cell receptor (beta chain) stems from a study of blood T cell repertoires in COVID-19. About the study: COVID-19 samples collected from the United States, Italy and Spain covered acute and convalescent phases. PBMCs, B-cell-depleted T cells, or T cells were the source of the cDNA or gDNA that made up the material.

Sequenced by immunoSEQ multiplex PCR; TCRdb stores in-frame clones only, minus some. The sample lists around 140,000 clones; approximately 84% were seen once. The sequence was obtained from a human donor in a cohort sampled during active COVID-19. The source material was peripheral blood.

The CDR3 protein is CASSVGGSGGGDEQFF. The CDR3 bases are TGTGCCAGCAGCGTAGGTGGTAGCGGGGGAGGCGATGAGCAGTTCTTC. The genes are TRBV9 and TRBJ2-1; 9 nucleotides match TRBD2. In germline, CDR1 is SGDLS, CDR2 YYNGEE. The V gene end was trimmed by 0 bases and the J gene end by 8 bases; junction bases not matched to a gene: 9. The CDR3 sequence is 16 residues long.